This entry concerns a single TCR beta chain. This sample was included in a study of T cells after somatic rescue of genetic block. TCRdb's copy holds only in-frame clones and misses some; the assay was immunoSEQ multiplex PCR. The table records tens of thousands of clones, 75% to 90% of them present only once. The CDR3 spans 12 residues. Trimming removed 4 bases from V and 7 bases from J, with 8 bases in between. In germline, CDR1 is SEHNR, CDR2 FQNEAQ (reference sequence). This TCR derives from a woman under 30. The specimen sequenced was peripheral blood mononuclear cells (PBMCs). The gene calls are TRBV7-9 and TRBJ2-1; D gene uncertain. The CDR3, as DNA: TGTGCCAGCAGCTCCGTACAGAATGAGCAGTTCTTC. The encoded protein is CASSSVQNEQFF.